These T cell receptor beta chains were read from a single sample in a study of T cell responses to AZD1222 COVID-19 vaccine. The assay was immunoSEQ multiplex PCR, and TCRdb's table has in-frame clones only and misses some. The data show about 83,000 clones, 86% seen once. The specimen comprised peripheral blood, sampled on day 0 of AZD1222 vaccination. These receptors originate from an adult in good health. CDR3s include the opening cysteine and the closing phenylalanine or tryptophan. The D gene is left open where the match is weak. Expanded clones get a size class; other rows say once, few or many, or leave the size out.

clone_size: -; d_call: TRBD1; v_call: TRBV5-1; j_call: TRBJ2-7; cdr3_length: 14; cdr3_aa: CASSLPGQGGEQYF; cdr3_nt: TGCGCCAGCAGCTTGCCGGGACAGGGTGGCGAGCAGTACTTC
clone_size: -; d_call: TRBD1; v_call: TRBV5-4; j_call: TRBJ2-3; cdr3_length: 15; cdr3_aa: CASSLVGQHTDTQYF; cdr3_nt: TGTGCCAGCAGCTTGGTGGGACAGCACACAGATACGCAGTATTTT
clone_size: -; d_call: -; v_call: TRBV28; j_call: TRBJ2-2; cdr3_length: 12; cdr3_aa: CASSTGPGELFF; cdr3_nt: TGTGCCAGCAGTACCGGTCCCGGGGAGCTGTTTTTT
clone_size: -; d_call: -; v_call: TRBV29-1; j_call: TRBJ2-4; cdr3_length: 12; cdr3_aa: CSVRPAKNIQYF; cdr3_nt: TGCAGCGTGCGACCAGCCAAAAACATTCAGTACTTC
clone_size: -; d_call: -; v_call: TRBV7-7; j_call: TRBJ1-2; cdr3_length: 15; cdr3_aa: CASSPLSSFDYGYTF; cdr3_nt: TGTGCTAGCAGCCCCCTAAGTTCTTTTGACTATGGCTACACCTTC
clone_size: -; d_call: -; v_call: TRBV6-2/TRBV6-3; j_call: TRBJ2-7; cdr3_length: 18; cdr3_aa: CASSYSTLGTVNLYEQYF; cdr3_nt: TGTGCCAGCAGTTACTCCACCCTCGGGACGGTCAATCTCTACGAGCAGTACTTC
clone_size: -; d_call: -; v_call: TRBV4-3; j_call: TRBJ2-1; cdr3_length: 16; cdr3_aa: CASSQDWTRAGNEQFF; cdr3_nt: TGCGCCAGCAGCCAAGATTGGACTCGGGCCGGCAATGAGCAGTTCTTC
clone_size: -; d_call: -; v_call: TRBV6-5; j_call: TRBJ1-4; cdr3_length: 15; cdr3_aa: CASTPESSTNEKLFF; cdr3_nt: TGTGCCAGCACACCGGAGAGTTCGACTAATGAAAAACTGTTTTTT
clone_size: -; d_call: TRBD1; v_call: TRBV19; j_call: TRBJ2-1; cdr3_length: 12; cdr3_aa: CASGQGAGEQFF; cdr3_nt: TGTGCCAGCGGACAGGGGGCTGGTGAGCAGTTCTTC
clone_size: -; d_call: TRBD1; v_call: TRBV2; j_call: TRBJ1-2; cdr3_length: 13; cdr3_aa: CASTTGRGYGYTF; cdr3_nt: TGTGCCAGCACGACAGGGAGAGGCTATGGCTACACCTTC
clone_size: -; d_call: -; v_call: TRBV18; j_call: TRBJ2-3; cdr3_length: 12; cdr3_aa: CASSPGADTQYF; cdr3_nt: TGTGCCAGCTCCCCCGGGGCGGATACGCAGTATTTT
clone_size: -; d_call: TRBD1; v_call: TRBV2; j_call: TRBJ1-2; cdr3_length: 13; cdr3_aa: CASSGTGNYGYTF; cdr3_nt: TGTGCCAGCAGCGGGACAGGAAACTATGGCTACACCTTC
clone_size: -; d_call: -; v_call: TRBV21-1; j_call: TRBJ1-2; cdr3_length: 14; cdr3_aa: CASWPDGKADGYTF; cdr3_nt: TGTGCCAGCTGGCCGGACGGTAAGGCGGATGGCTACACCTTC
clone_size: -; d_call: -; v_call: TRBV21-1; j_call: TRBJ2-2; cdr3_length: 16; cdr3_aa: CASSKIRTANTGELFF; cdr3_nt: TGTGCCAGCAGCAAAATTCGGACCGCGAACACCGGGGAGCTGTTTTTT
clone_size: -; d_call: TRBD1; v_call: TRBV28; j_call: TRBJ1-4; cdr3_length: 14; cdr3_aa: CASSVTGQREKLFF; cdr3_nt: TGTGCCAGCAGTGTGACAGGGCAACGGGAAAAACTGTTTTTT
clone_size: -; d_call: -; v_call: TRBV5-4; j_call: TRBJ2-7; cdr3_length: 11; cdr3_aa: CASSLFDEQYF; cdr3_nt: TGTGCCAGCAGCTTGTTTGACGAGCAGTACTTC
clone_size: -; d_call: -; v_call: TRBV11-2; j_call: TRBJ2-4; cdr3_length: 14; cdr3_aa: CASSPGLAPVIQYF; cdr3_nt: TGTGCCAGCAGCCCCGGTCTAGCCCCGGTGATTCAGTACTTC
clone_size: -; d_call: -; v_call: TRBV4-1; j_call: TRBJ1-2; cdr3_length: 14; cdr3_aa: CASSHAGENYGYTF; cdr3_nt: TGCGCCAGCAGCCACGCTGGGGAAAACTATGGCTACACCTTC
clone_size: -; d_call: -; v_call: TRBV12-3/TRBV12-4; j_call: TRBJ1-2; cdr3_length: 11; cdr3_aa: CASSPREATTF; cdr3_nt: TGTGCCAGCAGTCCCCGAGAGGCCACCACCTTC
clone_size: -; d_call: TRBD1; v_call: TRBV23-1; j_call: TRBJ2-7; cdr3_length: 14; cdr3_aa: CATIPGQGSYEQYF; cdr3_nt: TGCGCCACCATACCGGGACAGGGATCCTACGAGCAGTACTTC
clone_size: -; d_call: -; v_call: TRBV29-1; j_call: TRBJ1-3; cdr3_length: 10; cdr3_aa: CSVVGNTIYF; cdr3_nt: TGCAGCGTTGTTGGTAACACCATATATTTT
clone_size: -; d_call: -; v_call: TRBV19; j_call: TRBJ2-2; cdr3_length: 14; cdr3_aa: CASNSGANTGELFF; cdr3_nt: TGTGCCAGCAATAGCGGAGCGAACACCGGGGAGCTGTTTTTT
clone_size: -; d_call: -; v_call: TRBV24-1; j_call: TRBJ2-1; cdr3_length: 13; cdr3_aa: CATSDPPYNEQFF; cdr3_nt: TGTGCCACCAGTGATCCCCCCTACAATGAGCAGTTCTTC
clone_size: -; d_call: TRBD2; v_call: TRBV10-2; j_call: TRBJ2-5; cdr3_length: 17; cdr3_aa: CASSPTPGLASSGTQYF; cdr3_nt: TGCGCCAGCAGCCCGACTCCGGGACTAGCGTCGAGCGGGACCCAGTACTTC
clone_size: -; d_call: -; v_call: TRBV3-1/TRBV3-2; j_call: TRBJ1-4; cdr3_length: 13; cdr3_aa: CASTRGTNEKLFF; cdr3_nt: TGTGCCAGCACGAGGGGAACTAATGAAAAACTGTTTTTT
clone_size: few; d_call: -; v_call: TRBV5-1; j_call: TRBJ1-6; cdr3_length: 13; cdr3_aa: CASGEAQGSPLHF; cdr3_nt: TGCGCCAGCGGGGAGGCTCAAGGCTCACCCCTCCACTTT
clone_size: -; d_call: -; v_call: TRBV4-1; j_call: TRBJ2-5; cdr3_length: 15; cdr3_aa: CASSQDTSRSETQYF; cdr3_nt: TGCGCCAGCAGCCAAGATACTAGCAGGTCGGAGACCCAGTACTTC
clone_size: -; d_call: TRBD1; v_call: TRBV7-2; j_call: TRBJ1-1; cdr3_length: 17; cdr3_aa: CASSPRPGTGAGTEAFF; cdr3_nt: TGTGCCAGCAGCCCCCGTCCCGGGACAGGGGCCGGCACTGAAGCTTTCTTT
clone_size: -; d_call: -; v_call: TRBV5-1; j_call: TRBJ2-7; cdr3_length: 14; cdr3_aa: CASSLEQGRYEQYF; cdr3_nt: TGCGCCAGCAGCTTGGAGCAGGGACGCTACGAGCAGTACTTC
clone_size: -; d_call: -; v_call: TRBV27; j_call: TRBJ1-5; cdr3_length: 15; cdr3_aa: CAREIQGMRNQPQHF; cdr3_nt: TGTGCCAGAGAAATCCAGGGTATGCGCAATCAGCCCCAGCATTTT
clone_size: -; d_call: -; v_call: TRBV3-1/TRBV3-2; j_call: TRBJ1-1; cdr3_length: 13; cdr3_aa: CASSLNLNTEAFF; cdr3_nt: TGTGCCAGCAGCCTAAACCTGAACACTGAAGCTTTCTTT
clone_size: once; d_call: -; v_call: TRBV7-8; j_call: TRBJ1-1; cdr3_length: 16; cdr3_aa: CASSLFGARGRAEAFF; cdr3_nt: TGTGCCAGCAGCTTATTCGGAGCCAGGGGTCGAGCTGAAGCTTTCTTT
clone_size: -; d_call: TRBD1; v_call: TRBV4-2; j_call: TRBJ1-3; cdr3_length: 15; cdr3_aa: CASSQVTGAGNTIYF; cdr3_nt: TGTGCCAGCAGCCAAGTTACAGGGGCTGGAAACACCATATATTTT
clone_size: -; d_call: TRBD1; v_call: TRBV7-9; j_call: TRBJ1-1; cdr3_length: 14; cdr3_aa: CASSYRGQGGGAFF; cdr3_nt: TGTGCCAGCAGCTATAGAGGACAGGGTGGTGGAGCTTTCTTT
clone_size: -; d_call: TRBD2; v_call: TRBV5-1; j_call: TRBJ2-7; cdr3_length: 15; cdr3_aa: CASSLQAGGPNEQYF; cdr3_nt: TGCGCCAGCAGCTTACAAGCGGGAGGGCCCAACGAGCAGTACTTC
clone_size: -; d_call: -; v_call: TRBV30; j_call: TRBJ2-5; cdr3_length: 13; cdr3_aa: CAWSGTTEGTQYF; cdr3_nt: TGTGCCTGGAGTGGGACAACAGAGGGGACCCAGTACTTC
clone_size: -; d_call: TRBD1; v_call: TRBV6-6; j_call: TRBJ1-4; cdr3_length: 14; cdr3_aa: CASTNRDRREKLFF; cdr3_nt: TGTGCCAGCACCAACCGGGACAGGCGAGAAAAACTGTTTTTT
clone_size: -; d_call: TRBD1; v_call: TRBV7-2; j_call: TRBJ1-2; cdr3_length: 13; cdr3_aa: CASSSDRGYGYTF; cdr3_nt: TGTGCCAGCAGTTCGGACAGGGGCTATGGCTACACCTTC
clone_size: -; d_call: TRBD1; v_call: TRBV10-2; j_call: TRBJ2-6; cdr3_length: 13; cdr3_aa: CASRGQGDLVLTF; cdr3_nt: TGCGCCAGCAGGGGACAGGGGGACCTCGTCCTGACTTTC
clone_size: -; d_call: -; v_call: TRBV7-9; j_call: TRBJ1-4; cdr3_length: 15; cdr3_aa: CASSFVGSRDEKLFF; cdr3_nt: TGTGCCAGCAGCTTCGTTGGATCGAGGGATGAAAAACTGTTTTTT
clone_size: -; d_call: -; v_call: TRBV7-7; j_call: TRBJ2-5; cdr3_length: 11; cdr3_aa: CASSNQETQYF; cdr3_nt: TGTGCTAGCAGCAATCAAGAGACCCAGTACTTC
clone_size: -; d_call: -; v_call: TRBV11-2; j_call: TRBJ1-1; cdr3_length: 9; cdr3_aa: CASSSEAFF; cdr3_nt: TGTGCCAGCAGCTCTGAAGCTTTCTTT
clone_size: -; d_call: -; v_call: TRBV7-2; j_call: TRBJ2-5; cdr3_length: 15; cdr3_aa: CASSLFSQGQGPQYF; cdr3_nt: TGTGCCAGCAGCTTATTTAGTCAGGGGCAAGGGCCCCAGTACTTC
clone_size: -; d_call: TRBD2; v_call: TRBV5-4; j_call: TRBJ2-5; cdr3_length: 17; cdr3_aa: CASSSQVGRRSLETQYF; cdr3_nt: TGTGCCAGCAGCTCGCAAGTCGGGAGGAGGTCTCTAGAGACCCAGTACTTC
clone_size: -; d_call: TRBD1; v_call: TRBV28; j_call: TRBJ2-7; cdr3_length: 15; cdr3_aa: CASSRADRVGYEQYF; cdr3_nt: TGTGCCAGCAGCCGGGCGGACAGGGTTGGGTACGAGCAGTACTTC
clone_size: -; d_call: -; v_call: TRBV28; j_call: TRBJ2-7; cdr3_length: 15; cdr3_aa: CASKGAKAGHYEQYF; cdr3_nt: TGTGCCAGCAAGGGAGCGAAGGCGGGACACTACGAGCAGTACTTC
clone_size: -; d_call: TRBD1; v_call: TRBV5-4; j_call: TRBJ1-2; cdr3_length: 16; cdr3_aa: CASSSGKTGPGYGYTF; cdr3_nt: TGTGCCAGCAGCTCCGGGAAGACAGGGCCGGGCTATGGCTACACCTTC
clone_size: -; d_call: -; v_call: TRBV28; j_call: TRBJ1-2; cdr3_length: 14; cdr3_aa: CASSLTQRKRGYTF; cdr3_nt: TGTGCCAGCAGTTTAACACAGAGAAAGAGGGGCTACACCTTC
clone_size: -; d_call: -; v_call: TRBV7-9; j_call: TRBJ1-5; cdr3_length: 12; cdr3_aa: CASSLVDQPQHF; cdr3_nt: TGTGCCAGCAGCTTAGTAGATCAGCCCCAGCATTTT
clone_size: once; d_call: -; v_call: TRBV4-1; j_call: TRBJ2-5; cdr3_length: 15; cdr3_aa: CASSQHGTSQETQYF; cdr3_nt: TGCGCCAGCAGCCAACATGGGACTTCTCAAGAGACCCAGTACTTC
clone_size: -; d_call: -; v_call: TRBV11-3; j_call: TRBJ2-3; cdr3_length: 14; cdr3_aa: CASSLDGARDTQYF; cdr3_nt: TGTGCCAGCAGCTTAGACGGGGCCAGGGATACGCAGTATTTT
clone_size: -; d_call: -; v_call: TRBV7-9; j_call: TRBJ1-3; cdr3_length: 16; cdr3_aa: CASSILVGFSGNTIYF; cdr3_nt: TGTGCCAGCAGCATCCTTGTTGGGTTCTCTGGAAACACCATATATTTT
clone_size: -; d_call: -; v_call: TRBV4-3; j_call: TRBJ1-3; cdr3_length: 14; cdr3_aa: CASTQDTYADTIYF; cdr3_nt: TGCGCCAGCACACAGGATACTTATGCGGACACCATATATTTT
clone_size: -; d_call: -; v_call: TRBV19; j_call: TRBJ2-2; cdr3_length: 11; cdr3_aa: CASYGTGELFF; cdr3_nt: TGTGCCAGTTACGGCACCGGGGAGCTGTTTTTT
clone_size: -; d_call: -; v_call: TRBV7-9; j_call: TRBJ2-4; cdr3_length: 13; cdr3_aa: CASSLSGRPIQYF; cdr3_nt: TGTGCCAGCAGCTTAAGCGGGCGCCCCATTCAGTACTTC